Below, 26 T cell receptor beta chains from the same sample are listed, as sequenced in a study of cytotoxic CD8 clonotypes in ibrutinib-treated CLL. Produced via immunoSEQ multiplex PCR; TCRdb's table is partial and in-frame only. The table records 200,000 or so clones, 60% to 80% of them present only once. The sequencing here drew on PBMCs, taken after 12 months of ibrutinib treatment. The receptors stem from a human donor with chronic lymphocytic leukemia.

A single count supports this clone. The chain couples TRBV19 to TRBJ1-3; a possible D gene is TRBD1 (5 bases). The V gene lost 2 bases and the J gene lost 0 bases, with 14 bases spanning the gap. The CDR3 has 17 residues. Germline CDR1 and CDR2: LNHDA and SQIVND (reference sequence). The CDR3, as DNA: TGTGCCAGTAGTATACCCCGGGGACCGTACTCTGGAAACACCATATATTTT. Translating it yields CASSIPRGPYSGNTIYF.

The V and J genes are TRBV12-5 and TRBJ1-5; tentatively, D is TRBD1 (6 bases). V lost 3 bases, J lost 11 bases, and 8 bases lay in between. CDR1 is LGHNT, CDR2 FRNRAP, per germline. CDR3 length: 11 amino acids. The CDR3 loop is CASGFRGTQHF. CDR3 coding DNA: TGTGCTAGTGGTTTCAGGGGAACCCAGCATTTT.

This rearrangement joins TRBV30 to TRBJ1-2; weak D call: TRBD1 (5 bases). V dropped 4 bases and J dropped 8 bases, with 17 bases sitting between them. Germline CDR1 is GTSNPN and CDR2 is SVGIG (reference sequence). The CDR3 extends over 13 amino acids. The CDR3 sequence is CAWMNKGRGGYTF. The CDR3 DNA is TGTGCCTGGATGAATAAGGGGCGAGGAGGCTACACCTTC.

The chain uses TRBV23-1 and TRBJ1-5; possibly TRBD1 for D (6 bases). TRBV23-1 is assigned to the ORF class and has an uncertain function. The CDR3 extends over 19 amino acids. V gave up 8 bases and J gave up 2 bases, with 28 bases separating them. CDR3: CASQNLTGKPFRGNQPQHF. Here the CDR3 DNA reads TGCGCCAGCCAAAACCTGACAGGTAAGCCATTTCGGGGCAATCAGCCCCAGCATTTT.

The chain recombines TRBV5-4 with TRBJ2-2, with D possibly TRBD2 on 5 matching bases. V lost 3 bases, J lost 0 bases, and 12 bases lay in between. Germline V lookup: CDR1 SGHNT, CDR2 YYREEE (reference sequence). The CDR3 length is 16 residues. CDR3 in amino acids: CASSSFLSANTGELFF. CDR3 bases: TGTGCCAGCAGCTCCTTCCTTAGCGCGAACACCGGGGAGCTGTTTTTT.

The chain has TRBV7-9 and TRBJ1-2; D is unclear. The CDR3 is 15 amino acids. V was pared by 1 base and J by 7 bases, with 16 bases between. CDR1 is SEHNR and CDR2 is FQNEAQ in the germline V gene (reference sequence). The CDR3 loop reads CASSLGASFLGGYTF. DNA for the CDR3: TGTGCCAGCAGCTTAGGGGCGTCGTTTCTAGGTGGCTACACCTTC. Full variable domain (rest looked up from reference TRBV7-9 and TRBJ1-2): DTGVSQNPRHKITKRGQNVTFRCDPISEHNRLYWYRQTLGQGPEFLTYFQNEAQLEKSRLLSDRFSAERPKGSFSTLEIQRTEQGDSAMYLCASSLGASFLGGYTFGSGTRLTVV.

As regards this clone: The same CDR3 can be traced to other DNA sequences in this sample. The V and J genes are TRBV9 and TRBJ1-1; TRBD1 might be the D (5 bases). Germline CDR1 SGDLS, CDR2 YYNGEE. The CDR3 is 14 residues long. Trimming left V 0 bases short and J 1 base short, with 7 bases between. The CDR3 loop reads CASSVGRGNTEAFF. CDR3 DNA sequence: TGTGCCAGCAGCGTAGGAAGGGGGAACACTGAAGCTTTCTTT.

The chain has TRBV18 and TRBJ1-5; no clear D gene. In germline, CDR1 is KGHSH, CDR2 LQKENI. This CDR3 has 14 amino acids. Deletions cut 3 bases from V and 0 bases from J, with 6 bases between. This CDR3 is CASSPGFSNQPQHF. Written as DNA, the CDR3 is TGTGCCAGCTCACCGGGATTTAGCAATCAGCCCCAGCATTTT. The variable domain in full, with the rest retrieved from reference TRBV18 and TRBJ1-5, is NAGVMQNPRHLVRRRGQEARLRCSPMKGHSHVYWYRQLPEEGLKFMVYLQKENIIDESGMPKERFSAEFPKEGPSILRIQQVVRGDSAAYFCASSPGFSNQPQHFGDGTRLSIL.

The chain carries TRBV30 and TRBJ2-5, with D possibly being TRBD1 or TRBD2 (5 bases each). The CDR3 runs to 14 residues. Germline assignment: CDR1 GTSNPN and CDR2 SVGIG (reference sequence). Trimming left V 4 bases short and J 4 bases short, with 16 bases between. The CDR3 sequence is CAWTSWSGRETQYF. In DNA, the CDR3 is TGTGCCTGGACCTCCTGGTCGGGGCGAGAGACCCAGTACTTC.

The V and J genes are TRBV5-1 and TRBJ2-3; possibly TRBD2 for D (6 bases). Germline V gene lookup returns CDR1 SGHRS and CDR2 YFSETQ. Trimming took off 5 bases at V and 3 bases at J, with 22 bases between the two ends. The CDR3 covers 17 residues. The CDR3 region is CASSRLGGAIGTDTQYF. CDR3 nucleotides: TGCGCCAGCAGTCGGTTGGGGGGAGCAATTGGGACAGATACGCAGTATTTT.

V gene TRBV6-1 combines with J gene TRBJ2-5; TRBD1 aligns across 8 bases. Germline CDR1 is MNHNS and CDR2 is SASEGT. The CDR3 sequence is 13 residues long. Trimming cost V 6 bases and J 7 bases; bases outside gene matches: 7. The CDR3 reads CASRGQEGGTQYF. The CDR3 bases are TGTGCCAGCAGGGGACAGGAAGGGGGGACCCAGTACTTC.

The chain links TRBV29-1 to TRBJ2-7; D possibly corresponds to TRBD2 (6 bases). The germline V gene has CDR1 SQVTM and CDR2 ANQGSEA. The germline V and J ends were trimmed by 5 bases and 0 bases, with 11 bases remaining between them. There are 13 residues in the CDR3. The CDR3 protein is CSVIPGGSYEQYF. CDR3 coding DNA: TGCAGCGTTATCCCCGGGGGCTCCTACGAGCAGTACTTC.

The J gene is TRBJ2-7, the V gene TRBV9; no clear D. Per the germline V gene, CDR1 is SGDLS and CDR2 is YYNGEE. CDR3 length equals 12 residues. V dropped 0 bases and J dropped 3 bases, with 4 bases sitting between them. Here the CDR3 reads CASSVVDYEQYF. As DNA, the CDR3 is TGTGCCAGCAGCGTAGTAGACTACGAGCAGTACTTC.

The table lists this clone with a count of one. The chain carries TRBV14 and TRBJ1-2, with D perhaps matching TRBD1 (5 bases). Germline-derived CDR1 and CDR2 are SGHDN and FVKESK. The CDR3 is made up of 13 amino acids. V gave up 3 bases and J gave up 7 bases, with 12 bases separating them. The CDR3 coding sequence is TGTGCCAGCAGCCACCGATGGGGGGTTGGCTACACCTTC. Its protein is CASSHRWGVGYTF.

The V gene is TRBV30, the J gene TRBJ1-1; 8 bases map to TRBD1. Germline V CDR1 and CDR2: GTSNPN, SVGIG (reference sequence). This CDR3 region has 18 residues. Trimming removed 0 bases from V and 3 bases from J; junction bases left unmatched: 15. CDR3 residues: CAWSVRTGGWVVDTEAFF. CDR3 in DNA: TGTGCCTGGAGTGTAAGAACAGGGGGTTGGGTGGTTGACACTGAAGCTTTCTTT.

The rearrangement links TRBV30 to TRBJ1-1; D ambiguous. Deletions cut 1 base from V and 4 bases from J, with 4 bases between. The CDR3 covers 11 residues. Germline CDR1 is GTSNPN and CDR2 is SVGIG (reference sequence). CDR3 sequence (DNA): TGTGCCTGGAGTGCTCGCACTGAAGCTTTCTTT. Protein: CAWSARTEAFF.

This clone has only a few counts. The CDR3 sequence is CASSPPGPSGNTIYF. In DNA, the CDR3 is TGTGCCAGCAGCCCTCCGGGACCCTCTGGAAACACCATATATTTT. The chain employs TRBV7-9 and TRBJ1-3, with a possible D match to TRBD1 (5 bases). Trimming removed 5 bases at V and 0 bases at J, with 11 bases between. The CDR3 runs 15 residues. Germline CDR1 is SEHNR and CDR2 is FQNEAQ (reference sequence).

The chain is built from TRBV7-3 and TRBJ2-7; 9 bases agree with TRBD1. The germline V gene has CDR1 SGHTA and CDR2 FQGTGA. The CDR3 sequence is 17 residues long. Germline trimming cut 5 bases from V and 7 bases from J; bases unmatched to any gene: 18. The CDR3 region is CASSPIWRDRVTREQYF. CDR3 DNA: TGTGCCAGCAGCCCCATCTGGAGGGACAGGGTAACGCGAGAGCAGTACTTC.

V gene TRBV14 combines with J gene TRBJ1-2, with D possibly TRBD1 on 5 matching bases. V lost 2 bases, J lost 0 bases, and 10 bases lay in between. The CDR3 has 15 amino acids. CDR1 and CDR2 from the germline V gene are SGHDN and FVKESK. Here the CDR3 DNA reads TGTGCCAGCAGCCAAATGTGGGGGGCTAACTATGGCTACACCTTC. As protein: CASSQMWGANYGYTF.

This clone was detected only once. The V and J genes are TRBV5-1 and TRBJ2-7; D possibly corresponds to TRBD1 (6 bases). Trimming removed 4 bases from V and 8 bases from J, with 13 bases in between. The germline CDR1 and CDR2 sequences are SGHRS and YFSETQ. The CDR3 covers 12 residues. The CDR3 DNA reads TGCGCCAGCAGCCACGACAGGTCCAAGCAGTACTTC. The encoded protein is CASSHDRSKQYF. The full variable domain, in which reference TRBV5-1 and TRBJ2-7 provide the parts outside the CDR3, is KAGVTQTPRYLIKTRGQQVTLSCSPISGHRSVSWYQQTPGQGLQFLFEYFSETQRNKGNFPGRFSGRQFSNSRSEMNVSTLELGDSALYLCASSHDRSKQYFGPGTRLTVT.

The chain has TRBV6-5 and TRBJ2-1; 7 positions match TRBD2. Unmatched junction bases numbered 6, after V lost 7 bases and J lost 0 bases. The CDR3 extends over 15 amino acids. CDR1 and CDR2 (germline): MNHEY, SVGAGI. CDR3 protein: CASTKRLASYNEQFF. DNA of the CDR3: TGTGCCAGCACCAAACGACTAGCCTCCTACAATGAGCAGTTCTTC.

This chain joins TRBV5-6 and TRBJ2-3, with D unclear. The germline gives CDR1 SGHDT, CDR2 YYEEEE. The CDR3 sequence is 17 residues long. The V end lost 4 bases, the J end lost 2 bases, and 20 bases lay between the germline ends. CDR3 sequence: CASSPTWQITATDTQYF. The CDR3 nucleotides are TGTGCCAGCAGCCCCACCTGGCAAATTACTGCCACAGATACGCAGTATTTT.

This clone has more than one count but fewer than ten. J is TRBJ1-5 and V is TRBV15; tentative D call: TRBD1 (5 bases). Trimming left V 1 base short and J 0 bases short, with 7 bases between. The CDR3 length is 15 residues. Germline V gives CDR1 LNHNV, CDR2 YYDKDF (reference sequence). The CDR3 DNA is TGTGCCACCAGCAGAGGCGGGGGTAGCAATCAGCCCCAGCATTTT. It translates to CATSRGGGSNQPQHF.

This sequence joins TRBV11-2 and TRBJ2-1; D tentatively reads TRBD1 or TRBD2 (5 bases each). Germline loops: CDR1 SGHAT, CDR2 FQNNGV. CDR3 length equals 15 residues. The V end lost 0 bases, the J end lost 7 bases, and 13 bases lay between the germline ends. CDR3 coding DNA: TGTGCCAGCAGCTTAGATAGTAGCTGGGGGAATGAGCAGTTCTTC. Its protein is CASSLDSSWGNEQFF.

The V and J genes are TRBV11-2 and TRBJ2-1, with 13 bases that match TRBD2. The CDR3 spans 15 residues. J gave up 9 bases and V 5 bases, and 7 bases lay outside the gene matches. Germline CDR1 and CDR2: SGHAT and FQNNGV. The CDR3 DNA sequence: TGTGCCAGCAGCCTCCGACTAGCGGGAGGCGGTGAGCAGTTCTTC. Protein sequence: CASSLRLAGGGEQFF.

V usage is TRBV21-1 and J usage is TRBJ1-5. TRBV21-1 is a recognized pseudogene. The CDR3 length is 14 residues. The CDR3, as DNA: TGTGCCAGCGAAGGTAAGACCGAGCTATGGCCCCAGCATTTT. Amino acids: CASEGKTELWPQHF.